Listed below are T cell receptor beta chains from one sample, sequenced in a study of follicular helper T cells after annual influenza vaccination. Repertoires were generated with immunoSEQ multiplex PCR, while TCRdb's copy carries only in-frame clones and drops some. The sample includes just over 7,000 clones, approximately 83% seen only once; the top ten take 1.5% to 2%. The sample consisted of CXCR5+ CD38- circulating T follicular helper cells from blood, taken 7 days after influenza vaccination. The origin of the receptors is an adult who received the influenza vaccine. The CDR3 runs from the conserved cysteine through the conserved F or W. A D gene is named only where the DNA matches it firmly. Expanded clones are given a class, and other clones once, few, many or no size at all.

v_call	clone_size	j_call	d_call	cdr3_nt	cdr3_aa
TRBV15	NA	TRBJ1-5	NA	TGTGCCACCAGCAGAGACCGGAGCCAGCCCCAGCATTTT	CATSRDRSQPQHF
TRBV5-5	NA	TRBJ2-7	NA	TGTGCCAGCAGCTTGGAAGAAGGGGTGTCAAGCTCCTACGAGCAGTACTTC	CASSLEEGVSSSYEQYF
TRBV5-4	NA	TRBJ2-5	NA	TGTGCCAGCAGCTCCCCTCGTAGGGAGACCCAGTACTTC	CASSSPRRETQYF
TRBV7-2	NA	TRBJ1-1	NA	TGTGCCAGCAGCCCAAGTCCGAGGGGGAGGACTGAAGCTTTCTTT	CASSPSPRGRTEAFF
TRBV4-2	NA	TRBJ2-7	NA	TGTGCCAGCAGCCAAAGTTCTACTTCCTACGAGCAGTACTTC	CASSQSSTSYEQYF
TRBV10-3	NA	TRBJ1-4	TRBD1	TGTGCCATCAGTAATCAGGGGGGGTCGGCTAATGAAAAACTGTTTTTT	CAISNQGGSANEKLFF
TRBV9	once	TRBJ2-3	NA	TGTGCCAGCAGCGGGGGCGGGGGCGGCACAGATACGCAGTATTTT	CASSGGGGGTDTQYF
TRBV19	NA	TRBJ1-5	NA	TGTGCCAGCAACAGGGAGGGGGATAGCAATCAGCCCCAGCATTTT	CASNREGDSNQPQHF
TRBV11-2	NA	TRBJ2-7	TRBD2	TGTGCCAGCAGTAGCGGGGGTCTAGCGGCGTCAGTGCAGTACTTC	CASSSGGLAASVQYF
TRBV28	NA	TRBJ2-1	NA	TGTGCCAGCAGTCTAACCGGGACGGGGACGGGAAATGAGCAGTTCTTC	CASSLTGTGTGNEQFF
TRBV7-8	NA	TRBJ2-1	TRBD1	TGTGCCAGCAGCTTAGGACAGGGGTCCTACAATGAGCAGTTCTTC	CASSLGQGSYNEQFF
TRBV10-3	NA	TRBJ2-7	TRBD2	TGTGCCATCGGGGTGACTAGCGGGAGTGTTCCAATGGGTGAGCAGTACTTC	CAIGVTSGSVPMGEQYF
TRBV28	NA	TRBJ2-7	NA	TGTGCCAGCAGATCCGGGACAACCTACGAGCAGTACTTC	CASRSGTTYEQYF
TRBV4-2	NA	TRBJ1-2	NA	TGTGCCAGCAGCCAAGATCTCGGGGGAGGTCGTGGCTACACCTTC	CASSQDLGGGRGYTF
TRBV2	NA	TRBJ2-1	NA	TGTGCCAGTGAGATTTGGGGCAATGAGCAGTTCTTC	CASEIWGNEQFF
TRBV27	NA	TRBJ1-5	TRBD1	TGTGCCAGCAGCTCCGGGACAGGGGTACTTAGCAATCAGCCCCAGCATTTT	CASSSGTGVLSNQPQHF
TRBV5-1	few	TRBJ1-1	NA	TGCGCCAGCAGCTCACTAAGGGACGACACTGAAGCTTTCTTT	CASSSLRDDTEAFF
TRBV5-1	NA	TRBJ1-2	NA	TGCGCCAGCAGCCTCTCGGACGTTGATGGCTACACCTTC	CASSLSDVDGYTF
TRBV2	few	TRBJ2-7	TRBD1	TGTGCCAGCAGTAAACAGGGGGTCCACGAGCAGTACTTC	CASSKQGVHEQYF
TRBV28	once	TRBJ2-2	NA	TGTGCCAGTACAACTAGAGGCACCGGGGAGCTGTTTTTT	CASTTRGTGELFF
TRBV9	NA	TRBJ1-2	NA	TGTGCCAGCAGCGTAGAGGGTCGATCGAGCTACACCTTC	CASSVEGRSSYTF
TRBV21-1	NA	TRBJ1-1	NA	TGTGCCAGCAGCATACAGTCCCGGGACACGAACACTGAAGCTTTCTTT	CASSIQSRDTNTEAFF
TRBV7-3	NA	TRBJ2-5	TRBD2	TGTGCCAGCAGACTAACTAGCGGGAGAGGGGAGACCCAGTACTTC	CASRLTSGRGETQYF
TRBV19	NA	TRBJ2-5	NA	TGTGCCAGTAGTCTCAGTGAGAGTAGCATGCAGTACTTC	CASSLSESSMQYF
TRBV6-5	few	TRBJ1-1	NA	TGTGCCAGCAGGAGGCTCATGAACACTGAAGCTTTCTTT	CASRRLMNTEAFF
TRBV7-8	few	TRBJ1-5	NA	TGTGCCAGCAGCTTCTTTCAGGGAAATCAGCCCCAGCATTTT	CASSFFQGNQPQHF
TRBV28	NA	TRBJ1-5	TRBD1	TGTGCCAGCAGCCCCAGGGGGACAGGAATGTCTCAGCCCCAGCATTTT	CASSPRGTGMSQPQHF
TRBV27	once	TRBJ1-2	TRBD1	TGTGCCAGCAGTTCGCGCTCGACAGGGGTGCTCTATGGCTACACCTTC	CASSSRSTGVLYGYTF
TRBV27	few	TRBJ1-5	NA	TGTGCCAGCTGTCTGGGATATGGACAGCCCCAGCATTTT	CASCLGYGQPQHF
TRBV27	NA	TRBJ2-2	TRBD2	TGTGCCAGCAAAAGACTAGCGGGAGATTCCGGGGAGCTGTTTTTT	CASKRLAGDSGELFF
TRBV5-4	NA	TRBJ2-5	NA	TGTGCCAGCAGCTTGGCCGGGGGTGGAGAGACCCAGTACTTC	CASSLAGGGETQYF
TRBV7-7	NA	TRBJ2-1	TRBD1	TGTGCTAGCAGCCCAGGGCGGCTTACAGGGGTAAGGAATGAGCAGTTCTTC	CASSPGRLTGVRNEQFF
TRBV19	NA	TRBJ2-2	TRBD1	TGTGCCAGTAGTCTCGGGACAGGGGGGTCCGGGGAGCTGTTTTTT	CASSLGTGGSGELFF
TRBV19	NA	TRBJ1-1	NA	TGTGCCACCCTCCGAGGCATTTTTGACACTGAAGCTTTCTTT	CATLRGIFDTEAFF
TRBV10-3	NA	TRBJ2-2	TRBD1	TGTGCCATCAGCTCCAGGACAGGGAGGAACACCGGGGAGCTGTTTTTT	CAISSRTGRNTGELFF
TRBV7-2	NA	TRBJ1-3	TRBD1	TGTGCCAGCAGCTTCCACAGGGGGCAAGAAAACACCATATATTTT	CASSFHRGQENTIYF
TRBV28	NA	TRBJ2-1	TRBD2	TGTGCCAGCAGCGGACTAGCGGGAGTTCTAAATGAGCAGTTCTTC	CASSGLAGVLNEQFF
TRBV28	NA	TRBJ2-6	NA	TGTGCCAGCAGTTTTGGGACCTCATCTGGGGCCAACGTCCTGACTTTC	CASSFGTSSGANVLTF
TRBV7-9	once	TRBJ2-5	NA	TGTGCCAGCAGGAACTCAGGAGGGGAGACCCAGTACTTC	CASRNSGGETQYF
TRBV27	NA	TRBJ2-2	NA	TGTGCCAGCAGTTCGAGGGGGAGGGCCCCCGGGGAGCTGTTTTTT	CASSSRGRAPGELFF
TRBV18	NA	TRBJ1-1	NA	TGTGCCAGCTCACCACCGGGCTCCGGAAGGAACACTGAAGCTTTCTTT	CASSPPGSGRNTEAFF
TRBV2	few	TRBJ2-7	NA	TGTGCCAGCAGCGAATACTCCTACGAGCAGTACTTC	CASSEYSYEQYF
TRBV7-9	NA	TRBJ1-5	TRBD1	TGTGCCAGCAGCCCCTGGTCGGGGGACAGTCAGCCCCAGCATTTT	CASSPWSGDSQPQHF
TRBV2	NA	TRBJ1-5	NA	TGTGCCAGCAGGGGACCGGGACCGAACTATCAGCCCCAGCATTTT	CASRGPGPNYQPQHF
TRBV10-2	NA	TRBJ2-1	NA	TGCGCCAGCAGTGAGTCGAGGCAGGAGCAGTTCTTC	CASSESRQEQFF
TRBV6-5	NA	TRBJ1-5	NA	TGTGCCAGCAGCCCCCAGTACATCGGCAATCAGCCCCAGCATTTT	CASSPQYIGNQPQHF
TRBV4-1	NA	TRBJ2-7	TRBD1	TGCGCCAGCAGCATCCGGACAGGGGGTATTGGGTCCTACGAGCAGTACTTC	CASSIRTGGIGSYEQYF
TRBV7-8	NA	TRBJ1-3	NA	TGTGCCAGCAGCTTAGCTGCGCTGGGTAACACCATATATTTT	CASSLAALGNTIYF
TRBV21-1	NA	TRBJ1-2	NA	TGTGCCAGCAGCAAATGGCAGTCCTATGGCTACACCTTC	CASSKWQSYGYTF
TRBV6-5	NA	TRBJ2-1	NA	TGTGCCAGCACGAGGGGAAATGAGCAGTTCTTC	CASTRGNEQFF
TRBV28	NA	TRBJ1-3	NA	TGTGCCAGCAGTTTGGGTTCTATTTCTGGAAACACCATATATTTT	CASSLGSISGNTIYF
TRBV19	NA	TRBJ2-1	TRBD2	TGTGCCAGTAGTATGAGAGTGGGAGGGACGTACAATGAGCAGTTCTTC	CASSMRVGGTYNEQFF
TRBV18	NA	TRBJ1-1	NA	TGTGCCAGCTCACCATCCGTGGACACTGAAGCTTTCTTT	CASSPSVDTEAFF
TRBV28	NA	TRBJ1-5	NA	TGTGCCAGCGTCCGGGCCGATCAGCCCCAGCATTTT	CASVRADQPQHF
TRBV19	NA	TRBJ1-1	NA	TGTGCCAGTAGTATAGATCGTGGGCAAGGAAGGGCTTTCTTT	CASSIDRGQGRAFF